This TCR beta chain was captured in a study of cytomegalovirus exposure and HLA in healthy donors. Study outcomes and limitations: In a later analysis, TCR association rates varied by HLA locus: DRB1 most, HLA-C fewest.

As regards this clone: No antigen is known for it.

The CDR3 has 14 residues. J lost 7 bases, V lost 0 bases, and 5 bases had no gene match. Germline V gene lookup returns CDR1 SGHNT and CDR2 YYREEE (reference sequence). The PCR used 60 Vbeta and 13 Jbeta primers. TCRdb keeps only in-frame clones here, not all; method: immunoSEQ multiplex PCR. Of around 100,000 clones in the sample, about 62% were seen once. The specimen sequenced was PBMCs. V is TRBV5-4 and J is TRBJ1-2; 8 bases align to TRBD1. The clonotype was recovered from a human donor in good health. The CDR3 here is CASSLGQGPGGYTF. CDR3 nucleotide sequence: TGTGCCAGCAGCTTGGGACAGGGGCCTGGTGGCTACACCTTC.